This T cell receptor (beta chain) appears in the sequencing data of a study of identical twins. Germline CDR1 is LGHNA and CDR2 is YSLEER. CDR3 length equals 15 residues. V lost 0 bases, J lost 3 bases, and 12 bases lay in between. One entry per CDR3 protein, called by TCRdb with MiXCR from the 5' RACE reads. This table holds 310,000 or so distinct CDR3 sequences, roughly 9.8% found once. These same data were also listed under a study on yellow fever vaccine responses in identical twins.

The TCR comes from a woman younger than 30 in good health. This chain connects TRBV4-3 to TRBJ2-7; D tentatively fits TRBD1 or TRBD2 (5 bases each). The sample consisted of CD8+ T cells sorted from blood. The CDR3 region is CASSQDWDLGYEQYF. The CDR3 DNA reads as TGCGCCAGCAGCCAAGATTGGGACCTTGGCTACGAGCAGTACTTC.